This entry describes one T cell receptor beta chain. These data are taken from a study of control samples from healthy donors and cancer patients. The assay was immunoSEQ multiplex PCR, and TCRdb's table has in-frame clones only and misses some. The table lists around 110,000 clones, 70% to 90% of them singletons. Per germline, CDR1 MGHRA and CDR2 YSYEKL. CDR3 length: 12 residues. The V gene lost 5 bases and the J gene lost 3 bases, with 5 bases spanning the gap. The material sequenced was blood. The chain joins TRBV4-1 to TRBJ1-3; D gene uncertain. This receptor was identified in a woman in her sixties or seventies in good health. The CDR3 spells CASSYIGNTIYF. The DNA of the CDR3 is TGCGCCAGCAGCTACATTGGAAACACCATATATTTT.